One and the same sample provided the 30 T cell receptor beta chains below, sequenced in a study of blood T cell repertoires in COVID-19. Generated by immunoSEQ multiplex PCR, the TCRdb table keeps only in-frame clones and is missing some. Among 85,000 to 130,000 clones, around 80% were seen once, and the ten largest hold roughly 13%. Sequenced sample: peripheral blood. The receptors here all came from an older woman with acute or convalescent COVID-19.

The V gene is TRBV7-8, the J gene TRBJ2-7; the D gene is possibly TRBD1 (6 bases). Between the trimmed V and J ends, which lost 5 bases and 3 bases, there was a span of 17 bases. Germline-derived CDR1 and CDR2 are SGHVS and FQNEAQ. This CDR3 spans 15 amino acids. The CDR3 protein is CASSPNTGTYYEQYF. CDR3 in DNA: TGTGCCAGCAGCCCGAACACAGGGACCTACTACGAGCAGTACTTC.

The CDR3 region has the DNA TGTGCCAGCAGCTTAGAGCGTCAGGGGGCCCGGGAGCTGTTTTTT. It codes for CASSLERQGARELFF. The genes are TRBV11-3 and TRBJ2-2; TRBD1 aligns across 8 bases. J gave up 9 bases and V 0 bases, and 6 bases lay outside the gene matches. CDR1 SGHNT and CDR2 YENEEA come from the germline V gene. The CDR3 has 15 amino acids.

This clone appeared a few times. V usage is TRBV5-6 and J usage is TRBJ1-6, with 8 bases fitting TRBD1. There are 17 residues in the CDR3. The V gene's germline CDR1 is SGHDT and CDR2 YYEEEE. Trimming cost V 4 bases and J 4 bases; bases outside gene matches: 10. In DNA, the CDR3 is TGTGCCAGCAGCACCCGACAGGGGCTCGCTTATAATTCACCCCTCCACTTT. It encodes CASSTRQGLAYNSPLHF.

V gene TRBV10-3 combines with J gene TRBJ1-5, with 10 nucleotides matching TRBD1. The germline gives CDR1 ENHRY, CDR2 SYGVKD. This CDR3 has 15 amino acids. Trimming at V came to 6 bases and at J to 4 bases, leaving 6 bases not matched to a gene. The CDR3 loop is CAISEPGQGNQPQHF. The CDR3 DNA follows: TGTGCCATCAGCGAACCGGGACAGGGGAATCAGCCCCAGCATTTT.

The rearrangement uses TRBV18 and TRBJ1-1; no firm D call. Trimming left V 1 base short and J 0 bases short, with 9 bases between. The CDR3 covers 15 residues. Germline V gene data show CDR1 as KGHSH and CDR2 as LQKENI. The CDR3 nucleotides are TGTGCCAGCTCACCACGGGCAGAGATGAACACTGAAGCTTTCTTT. Translation gives CASSPRAEMNTEAFF.

The J gene is TRBJ2-7, the V gene TRBV11-2, with 7 bases identical to TRBD1. CDR1 and CDR2 from the germline V gene are SGHAT and FQNNGV. Trimming at V came to 5 bases and at J to 5 bases, leaving 12 bases not matched to a gene. The CDR3 totals 15 residues. In nucleotides, the CDR3 is TGTGCCAGCAGCATAAACCGGGACAGAGTGAACGAGCAGTACTTC. It encodes CASSINRDRVNEQYF.

The rearrangement links TRBV7-2 to TRBJ2-5; D not certain. The ends were cut back, 2 bases at V and 1 base at J, with 8 bases in the middle. The CDR3 runs to 14 residues. The germline gives CDR1 SGHTA, CDR2 FQGNSA. As DNA, the CDR3 is TGTGCCAGCAGCTTATCCAAGAGCCAAGAGACCCAGTACTTC. It yields the protein CASSLSKSQETQYF.

V is TRBV9 and J is TRBJ2-3, with 8 bases fitting TRBD2. The ends lost 6 bases at V and 6 bases at J; junction bases unmatched: 9. The CDR3 has 14 residues. The germline V gene encodes CDR1 SGDLS and CDR2 YYNGEE. The DNA for the CDR3 is TGTGCCAGCAATAAGCGGGAGTCCGGCGATACGCAGTATTTT. Translating gives CASNKRESGDTQYF.

V gene TRBV2 combines with J gene TRBJ2-3; perhaps TRBD2 as D (7 bases). The germline gives CDR1 SNHLY, CDR2 FYNNEI. The CDR3 consists of 14 residues. Trimming removed 2 bases from V and 8 bases from J, with 14 bases in between. The CDR3 loop reads CASSENFRGGTQYF. For the CDR3, the DNA is TGTGCCAGCAGTGAAAACTTTAGGGGGGGTACGCAGTATTTT.

The chain has TRBV3-1 (or the pseudogene TRBV3-2) and TRBJ1-4; the D is unclear. The germline CDR1 and CDR2 sequences are LGHDT and YNNKEL (reference sequence). The CDR3 length is 13 residues. V lost 0 bases and J lost 12, with 11 bases in between. CDR3: CASSQDLNRELFF. CDR3 sequence (DNA): TGTGCCAGCAGCCAAGATCTTAACCGGGAACTGTTTTTT.

The genes are TRBV19 and TRBJ1-2, with 8 bases matching TRBD1. The V gene's germline CDR1 is LNHDA and CDR2 SQIVND (reference sequence). The CDR3 has 15 residues. Unmatched junction bases numbered 10, after V lost 7 bases and J lost 3 bases. The CDR3: CASKRETGAYYGYTF. CDR3 nucleotide sequence: TGTGCCAGTAAGCGCGAGACAGGGGCCTACTATGGCTACACCTTC.

V usage is TRBV28 and J usage is TRBJ1-6; weak D call: TRBD1 (5 bases). With 8 bases removed from V and 13 bases from J, the gap between germline ends came to 21 bases. Germline V gene lookup returns CDR1 MDHEN and CDR2 SYDVKM. The CDR3 is made up of 14 amino acids. The DNA for the CDR3 is TGTGCCAGCTGGCTCGGGGGGGGGTTCCGTCCCCTCCACTTT. This codes for CASWLGGGFRPLHF.

The CDR3 DNA sequence: TGTGCCAGCAGCTCCCGGGACTCACAAGAGACCCAGTACTTC. Amino acid sequence: CASSSRDSQETQYF. The gene calls are TRBV7-8 and TRBJ2-5; weak D call: TRBD2 (6 bases). Trimming took off 4 bases at V and 2 bases at J, with 11 bases between the two ends. The length of the CDR3 is 14 residues. Germline V lookup: CDR1 SGHVS, CDR2 FQNEAQ.

J is TRBJ1-1 and V is TRBV5-1, with D perhaps matching TRBD1 (5 bases). The germline V and J ends were trimmed by 4 bases and 0 bases, with 16 bases remaining between them. The length of the CDR3 is 16 residues. Per germline, CDR1 SGHRS and CDR2 YFSETQ. DNA of the CDR3: TGCGCCAGCAGCCCTTATCCACAGGTCATGAACACTGAAGCTTTCTTT. Encoded protein: CASSPYPQVMNTEAFF.

The chain links TRBV19 to TRBJ2-7; 9 bases are a match to TRBD1. Germline-derived CDR1 and CDR2 are LNHDA and SQIVND (reference sequence). The CDR3 has 13 residues. J was trimmed by 1 base and V by 6 bases; bases with no gene match: 1. CDR3: CASRDRGSYEQYF. Written as DNA, the CDR3 is TGTGCCAGTAGAGACAGGGGGTCCTACGAGCAGTACTTC.

V is TRBV25-1 and J is TRBJ1-4; D is ambiguous. The germline gives CDR1 MGHDK, CDR2 SYGVNS. This CDR3 contains 14 residues. The V gene lost 3 bases and the J gene lost 1 base, with 6 bases spanning the gap. The DNA for the CDR3 is TGTGCCAGCAGTGATCGGTTAACTAATGAAAAACTGTTTTTT. Translating it yields CASSDRLTNEKLFF.

The rearrangement links TRBV28 to TRBJ1-1; 7 bases are a match to TRBD1. Germline trimming cut 6 bases from V and 5 bases from J; bases unmatched to any gene: 9. The V gene's germline CDR1 is MDHEN and CDR2 SYDVKM. The CDR3 contains 14 residues. In nucleotides, the CDR3 is TGTGCCAGCAGCCCGCAGGGGGAAGTGACTGAAGCTTTCTTT. Translated: CASSPQGEVTEAFF.

The chain combines TRBV30 with TRBJ2-7; D is possibly TRBD2 (6 bases). V was shortened by 4 bases and J by 2 bases, with 12 bases between the two germline ends. The CDR3 sequence is 13 residues long. The germline gives CDR1 GTSNPN, CDR2 SVGIG (reference sequence). The CDR3 loop reads CAWNRGKAYEQYF. The CDR3 DNA is TGTGCCTGGAACCGGGGGAAGGCCTACGAGCAGTACTTC. Using reference TRBV30 and TRBJ2-7 for the parts outside the CDR3, the full variable domain is SQTIHQWPATLVQPVGSPLSLECTVEGTSNPNLYWYRQAAGRGLQLLFYSVGIGQISSEVPQNLSASRPQDRQFILSSKKLLLSDSGFYLCAWNRGKAYEQYFGPGTRLTVT.

This chain connects TRBV13 to TRBJ2-1; D gene ambiguous. In germline, CDR1 is PRHDT, CDR2 FYEKMQ (reference sequence). The CDR3 extends over 14 amino acids. The V end lost 5 bases, the J end lost 4 bases, and 12 bases lay between the germline ends. Written as DNA, the CDR3 is TGTGCCAGCAGCCCATCGGCGGTTTACAATGAGCAGTTCTTC. Translated, it gives CASSPSAVYNEQFF.

This clone has only a few counts. This chain joins TRBV14 and TRBJ2-5; TRBD1 agrees at 7 bases. Germline V CDR1 and CDR2: SGHDN, FVKESK. CDR3 length: 15 amino acids. V lost 3 bases to trimming and J lost 5 bases; unmatched junction nucleotides: 9. The CDR3 protein is CASSHWTGRWETQYF. The CDR3 nucleotides read TGTGCCAGCAGCCACTGGACAGGAAGGTGGGAGACCCAGTACTTC.

The V and J genes are TRBV11-2 and TRBJ1-6, with D possibly matching TRBD1 (5 bases). The V gene lost 1 base and the J gene lost 8 bases, with 9 bases spanning the gap. The CDR3 covers 14 residues. Germline CDR1 is SGHAT and CDR2 is FQNNGV. The CDR3 protein is CASSLARADSPLHF. DNA of the CDR3: TGTGCCAGCAGCTTAGCCAGGGCGGATTCACCCCTCCACTTT.

This rearrangement joins TRBV19 to TRBJ1-5; D is undetermined. V was clipped by 4 bases and J by 9 bases, with 10 bases between them. CDR1 and CDR2 (germline): LNHDA, SQIVND (reference sequence). This CDR3 comprises 12 residues. CDR3 amino acids: CASSTHGPPQHF. In DNA form, the CDR3 reads TGTGCCAGTAGTACCCATGGCCCGCCCCAGCATTTT.

This rearrangement joins TRBV30 to TRBJ1-2, with 10 bases lining up with TRBD1. The J segment lost 8 bases and the V segment lost 3 bases, leaving 15 bases of the junction unmatched. Per the germline V gene, CDR1 is GTSNPN and CDR2 is SVGIG (reference sequence). The length of the CDR3 is 16 residues. Written as DNA, the CDR3 is TGTGCCTGGAGCCAAAACTTAAGGGACAGGGGTAGCGGCTACACCTTC. It is translated as CAWSQNLRDRGSGYTF.

V usage is TRBV7-9 and J usage is TRBJ2-5, with D perhaps TRBD1 (6 bases). The CDR3 contains 15 residues. V lost 1 base, J lost 4 bases, and 13 bases lay in between. CDR1 is SEHNR, CDR2 FQNEAQ, per germline (reference sequence). For the CDR3, the DNA is TGTGCCAGCAGCTTAGTAACAGGGCCGGGAGAGACCCAGTACTTC. Its protein product is CASSLVTGPGETQYF. The full variable domain, completed using reference TRBV7-9 and TRBJ2-5, is DTGVSQNPRHKITKRGQNVTFRCDPISEHNRLYWYRQTLGQGPEFLTYFQNEAQLEKSRLLSDRFSAERPKGSFSTLEIQRTEQGDSAMYLCASSLVTGPGETQYFGPGTRLLVL.

The chain recombines TRBV7-7 with TRBJ2-5; 7 bases align to TRBD2. Unmatched junction bases numbered 7, after V lost 1 base and J lost 2 bases. CDR1 and CDR2 (germline): SSHAT, FNYEAQ (reference sequence). The CDR3 consists of 16 residues. CDR3 sequence (DNA): TGTGCCAGCAGCTTAGATTTGGCTAGCGGACAAGAGACCCAGTACTTC. This encodes CASSLDLASGQETQYF.

The CDR3 here is CASSIRGSGTDTQYF. CDR3 bases: TGCGCCAGCAGTATTAGGGGATCTGGGACAGATACGCAGTATTTT. V and J are TRBV5-1 and TRBJ2-3, with a weak D call TRBD1 (5 bases). This CDR3 comprises 15 residues. The V gene lost 5 bases and the J gene lost 3 bases, with 16 bases spanning the gap. CDR1 is SGHRS, CDR2 YFSETQ, per germline.

The V and J genes are TRBV19 and TRBJ2-3, with D perhaps matching TRBD1 (6 bases). CDR1 is LNHDA and CDR2 is SQIVND in the germline V gene (reference sequence). There are 14 residues in the CDR3. Trimming removed 4 bases from V and 1 base from J, with 9 bases in between. The DNA of the CDR3 is TGTGCCAGTAGTACAGGGGTTGGCACAGATACGCAGTATTTT. Protein: CASSTGVGTDTQYF.

The genes are TRBV5-5 and TRBJ2-7, with 8 bases lining up with TRBD2. The CDR3 has 15 amino acids. The germline V gene encodes CDR1 SGHKS and CDR2 YYEKEE (reference sequence). The V and J ends lost 2 bases and 4 bases, in that order; junction bases with no gene match: 8. The CDR3 protein is CASSLAGALEYEQYF. Here the CDR3 DNA reads TGTGCCAGCAGCTTAGCGGGGGCATTGGAATACGAGCAGTACTTC.

The chain is built from TRBV18 and TRBJ1-2; 8 bases line up with TRBD1. CDR1 and CDR2 (germline): KGHSH, LQKENI. The CDR3 is made up of 14 amino acids. V lost 3 bases, J lost 4 bases, and 4 bases stayed unmatched. The CDR3 coding sequence is TGTGCCAGCTCACCTGACAGGGGCGGCTATGGCTACACCTTC. Translating gives CASSPDRGGYGYTF.

The count of this clone is one. The chain joins TRBV7-3 to TRBJ2-3, with 7 bases that match TRBD2. Unmatched junction bases numbered 6, after V lost 2 bases and J lost 10 bases. The CDR3 runs to 13 residues. Germline loops: CDR1 SGHTA, CDR2 FQGTGA. The CDR3 is CASSLAERGAQYF. The CDR3 DNA is TGTGCCAGCAGCTTAGCCGAACGGGGGGCGCAGTATTTT.